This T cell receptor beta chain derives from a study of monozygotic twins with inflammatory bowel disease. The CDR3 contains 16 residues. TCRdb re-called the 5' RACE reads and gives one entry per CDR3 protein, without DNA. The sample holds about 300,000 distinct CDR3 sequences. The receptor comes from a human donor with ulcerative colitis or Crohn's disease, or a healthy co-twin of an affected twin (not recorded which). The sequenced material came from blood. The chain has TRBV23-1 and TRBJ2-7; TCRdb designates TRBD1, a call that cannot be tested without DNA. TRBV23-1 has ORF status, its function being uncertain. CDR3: CASRPPGQGDSYEQYF.